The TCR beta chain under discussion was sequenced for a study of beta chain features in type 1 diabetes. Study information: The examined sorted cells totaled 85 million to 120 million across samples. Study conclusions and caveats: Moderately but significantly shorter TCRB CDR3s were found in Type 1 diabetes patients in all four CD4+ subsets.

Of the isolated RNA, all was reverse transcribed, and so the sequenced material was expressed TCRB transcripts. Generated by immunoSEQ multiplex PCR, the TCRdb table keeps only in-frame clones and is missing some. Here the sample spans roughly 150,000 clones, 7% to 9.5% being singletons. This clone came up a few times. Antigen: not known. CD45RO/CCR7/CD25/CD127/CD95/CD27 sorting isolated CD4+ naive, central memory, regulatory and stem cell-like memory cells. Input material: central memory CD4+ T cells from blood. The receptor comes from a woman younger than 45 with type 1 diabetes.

In DNA form, the CDR3 reads TGTGCCAGCAGCGTAGGGGAAGGGGAGGTAGATACGCAGTATTTT. Amino acids: CASSVGEGEVDTQYF. This chain connects TRBV9 to TRBJ2-3; tentative D call: TRBD2 (6 bases). From germline, CDR1 is SGDLS and CDR2 YYNGEE. V lost 0 bases and J lost 5, with 13 bases in between. CDR3 length: 15 residues.